These 26 T cell receptor beta chains were all obtained from the same sample, sequenced in a study of long-term antiretroviral therapy in people with HIV. Assay version v3.0 of immunoSEQ was used, and it was run at survey level. TCRdb's copy holds only in-frame clones and misses some; the assay was immunoSEQ multiplex PCR. Here the sample spans roughly 35,000 clones, 85% being singletons. The sequenced sample was unsorted PBMCs, obtained roughly 3.3 years after starting antiretroviral therapy. The receptor source for this set is a young man with HIV.

The chain is built from TRBV6-5 and TRBJ2-7; no definite D call. Germline V gene lookup returns CDR1 MNHEY and CDR2 SVGAGI. V shed 3 bases and J shed 3 bases, with 9 bases lying between them. The CDR3 consists of 13 residues. CDR3 residues: CASSYNGFYEQYF. CDR3 DNA: TGTGCCAGCAGTTATAACGGATTCTACGAGCAGTACTTC.

The V call is TRBV7-8, the J call TRBJ2-7; D call uncertain. V gave up 1 base and J gave up 0 bases, with 4 bases separating them. The CDR3 consists of 13 residues. Germline V CDR1 and CDR2: SGHVS, FQNEAQ. CDR3 loop: CASSLVSSYEQYF. The DNA for the CDR3 is TGTGCCAGCAGCTTAGTGAGCTCCTACGAGCAGTACTTC.

This sequence joins TRBV9 and TRBJ2-3; D is ambiguous. The CDR3 totals 14 residues. With 0 bases removed from V and 1 base from J, the gap between germline ends came to 6 bases. Per the germline V gene, CDR1 is SGDLS and CDR2 is YYNGEE. CDR3 in amino acids: CASSVEVRTDTQYF. In DNA form, the CDR3 reads TGTGCCAGCAGCGTAGAGGTTCGCACAGATACGCAGTATTTT. The variable domain in full, completed from reference TRBV9 and TRBJ2-3, reads DSGVTQTPKHLITATGQRVTLRCSPRSGDLSVYWYQQSLDQGLQFLIQYYNGEERAKGNILERFSAQQFPDLHSELNLSSLELGDSALYFCASSVEVRTDTQYFGPGTRLTVL.

This clone was observed once. The J gene is TRBJ2-5, the V gene TRBV27; 7 bases align to TRBD1. The assigned J gene may be wrong: the sequence end matches TRBJ2-7 better. Germline CDR1 and CDR2: MNHEY and SMNVEV (reference sequence). CDR3 size: 12 residues. In DNA form, the CDR3 reads TGTGCCAGCAGCTCGACAGGGTCCGAGCAGTACTTC. Its translation: CASSSTGSEQYF.

This clone was detected once. The chain carries TRBV19 and TRBJ1-1; D not certain. CDR1 is LNHDA and CDR2 is SQIVND in the germline V gene (reference sequence). V was trimmed by 4 bases and J by 3 bases, leaving 12 bases between them. The length of the CDR3 is 14 residues. The CDR3 nucleotides read TGTGCCAGTAGTAGACCAGGCGAATACACTGAAGCTTTCTTT. Amino acid sequence: CASSRPGEYTEAFF.

This clone has only one observation. This chain joins TRBV28 and TRBJ1-4; the match to TRBD1 covers 7 bases. The CDR3 has 14 residues. The germline CDR1 and CDR2 sequences are MDHEN and SYDVKM. Trimming at V came to 4 bases and at J to 8 bases, leaving 7 bases not matched to a gene. CDR3 in amino acids: CASSWTGRGEKLFF. The DNA of the CDR3 is TGTGCCAGCAGTTGGACAGGTCGTGGCGAAAAACTGTTTTTT.

The rearrangement uses TRBV5-1 and TRBJ2-7, with TRBD1 identical over 7 bases. V lost 1 base, J lost 0 bases, and 4 bases stayed unmatched. Germline CDR1 reads SGHRS; CDR2 reads YFSETQ. CDR3 length equals 15 residues. CDR3 loop: CASSLMAGGSYEQYF. CDR3 sequence (DNA): TGCGCCAGCAGCTTGATGGCAGGGGGCTCCTACGAGCAGTACTTC.

This chain joins TRBV9 and TRBJ2-7; 9 bases fit TRBD1. Trimming removed 3 bases from V and 1 base from J; junction bases left unmatched: 5. The CDR3 spans 15 residues. In germline, CDR1 is SGDLS, CDR2 YYNGEE. CDR3 residues: CASSEGQGQSYEQYF. The CDR3 DNA follows: TGTGCCAGCAGCGAGGGACAGGGCCAATCCTACGAGCAGTACTTC.

The rearrangement joins TRBV5-4 to TRBJ2-1, with 12 positions matching TRBD2. This CDR3 has 17 residues. V gave up 3 bases and J gave up 8 bases; unmatched junction bases: 12. Germline lookup yields CDR1 SGHNT and CDR2 YYREEE (reference sequence). In DNA, the CDR3 is TGTGCCAGCAGCTGGACTAGCGGGACCCGTAGGTTCTATGAGCAGTTCTTC. It codes for CASSWTSGTRRFYEQFF.

The chain recombines TRBV11-3 with TRBJ2-2; a possible D gene is TRBD2 (6 bases). V was cut by 4 bases and J by 1 base, with 10 bases left in between. This CDR3 comprises 15 residues. CDR1 SGHNT and CDR2 YENEEA come from the germline V gene. CDR3 residues: CASSSASVNTGELFF. The CDR3 nucleotides read TGTGCCAGCAGCTCGGCTAGCGTGAACACCGGGGAGCTGTTTTTT. The full variable domain, completed using reference TRBV11-3 and TRBJ2-2, is EAGVVQSPRYKIIEKKQPVAFWCNPISGHNTLYWYLQNLGQGPELLIRYENEEAVDDSQLPKDRFSAERLKGVDSTLKIQPAELGDSAVYLCASSSASVNTGELFFGEGSRLTVL.

The chain recombines TRBV2 with TRBJ2-3; D is undetermined. CDR3 length equals 15 residues. CDR1 SNHLY and CDR2 FYNNEI come from the germline V gene. V was pared by 2 bases and J by 4 bases, with 13 bases between. The CDR3 protein is CASSENLGSADTQYF. Here the CDR3 DNA reads TGTGCCAGCAGTGAAAATTTAGGAAGCGCAGATACGCAGTATTTT.

The CDR3 nucleotides are TGTGCCACCAGGGGTTCAGGCTTCTCTGGAAACACCATATATTTT. Its protein is CATRGSGFSGNTIYF. This chain uses TRBV10-3 with TRBJ1-3, with D perhaps matching TRBD1 (6 bases). Germline V gene sequence: CDR1 ENHRY, CDR2 SYGVKD. CDR3 length: 15 residues. Trimming stripped 10 bases from V and 0 bases from J, with 16 bases between.

The chain employs TRBV28 and TRBJ1-4, with 12 positions matching TRBD1. V dropped 6 bases and J dropped 8; count of bases not matched to a gene: 13. Germline V gives CDR1 MDHEN, CDR2 SYDVKM. The CDR3 loop spans 17 amino acids. The CDR3 DNA reads TGTGCCAGCAGGACGGGACAGGGGGCGAATTGGGTCGAAAAACTGTTTTTT. It yields the protein CASRTGQGANWVEKLFF. Drawing the rest from reference TRBV28 and TRBJ1-4, the complete variable domain is DVKVTQSSRYLVKRTGEKVFLECVQDMDHENMFWYRQDPGLGLRLIYFSYDVKMKEKGDIPEGYSVSREKKERFSLILESASTNQTSMYLCASRTGQGANWVEKLFFGSGTQLSVL.

This rearrangement joins TRBV9 to TRBJ2-1; 9 bases line up with TRBD2. V dropped 3 bases and J dropped 8; count of bases not matched to a gene: 3. Per germline, CDR1 SGDLS and CDR2 YYNGEE. The CDR3 is 13 residues long. CDR3 sequence: CASSAGLADEQFF. Written as DNA, the CDR3 is TGTGCCAGCAGCGCGGGACTAGCCGATGAGCAGTTCTTC.

DNA for the CDR3: TGTGCCAGCAGTTGGGCGGGACAGGGGGCTGATGAGCAGTTCTTC. Translating gives CASSWAGQGADEQFF. The rearrangement joins TRBV6-5 to TRBJ2-1, with 12 nucleotides matching TRBD1. The CDR3 has 15 amino acids. V lost 4 bases to trimming and J lost 8 bases; unmatched junction nucleotides: 6. The germline gives CDR1 MNHEY, CDR2 SVGAGI.

The rearrangement links TRBV4-1 to TRBJ1-1; 12 bases align to TRBD1. The J segment lost 4 bases and the V segment lost 0 bases, leaving 9 bases of the junction unmatched. The CDR3 spans 18 residues. Germline CDR1 reads MGHRA; CDR2 reads YSYEKL. This CDR3 is CASSQDGRDRGQVTEAFF. CDR3 sequence (DNA): TGCGCCAGCAGCCAAGATGGTCGGGACAGGGGGCAGGTCACTGAAGCTTTCTTT.

CDR3 in DNA: TGTGCCAGCAGCCAGAGTGCCGGGAGGGCCGCAGATACGCAGTATTTT. Its translation is CASSQSAGRAADTQYF. The V and J genes are TRBV11-3 and TRBJ2-3; 8 bases are a match to TRBD2. Losses at the gene ends were 5 bases for V and 4 bases for J; bases not matched to a gene: 11. Looked up from germline, CDR1 is SGHNT and CDR2 is YENEEA. The CDR3 spans 16 residues. Variable domain in full (rest from reference TRBV11-3 and TRBJ2-3): EAGVVQSPRYKIIEKKQPVAFWCNPISGHNTLYWYLQNLGQGPELLIRYENEEAVDDSQLPKDRFSAERLKGVDSTLKIQPAELGDSAVYLCASSQSAGRAADTQYFGPGTRLTVL.

This chain links TRBV4-1 with TRBJ1-4; no firm D call. V was pared by 1 base and J by 4 bases, with 7 bases between. Germline CDR1 is MGHRA and CDR2 is YSYEKL. The CDR3 runs 14 residues. CDR3 residues: CASSQGRFNEKLFF. CDR3 nucleotide sequence: TGCGCCAGCAGCCAAGGACGGTTTAATGAAAAACTGTTTTTT.

This rearrangement joins TRBV15 to TRBJ2-5, with D unclear. The V and J ends lost 0 bases and 2 bases respectively, with 10 bases between them. The CDR3 contains 15 residues. The germline V gene has CDR1 LNHNV and CDR2 YYDKDF (reference sequence). CDR3 loop: CATSRDRPGQETQYF. In DNA, the CDR3 is TGTGCCACCAGCAGAGATAGGCCAGGTCAAGAGACCCAGTACTTC.

The V call is TRBV5-4, the J call TRBJ2-1, with 9 bases lining up with TRBD1. Trimming cost V 5 bases and J 6 bases; bases outside gene matches: 12. CDR1 and CDR2 from the germline V gene are SGHNT and YYREEE (reference sequence). CDR3 length: 16 residues. The DNA of the CDR3 is TGTGCCAGCAGGAGGCCGGGGACAGGGTTGGCCAATGAGCAGTTCTTC. Its translation is CASRRPGTGLANEQFF.

The chain employs TRBV7-3 and TRBJ2-3; 7 nucleotides agree with TRBD1. The germline V gene has CDR1 SGHTA and CDR2 FQGTGA. The CDR3 covers 14 residues. The CDR3 region is CASRGPHSTDTQYF. CDR3 bases: TGTGCGTCTAGGGGGCCCCATAGCACAGATACGCAGTATTTT. Full variable domain (remainder filled in from reference TRBV7-3 and TRBJ2-3): GAGVSQTPSNKVTEKGKYVELRCDPISGHTALYWYRQSLGQGPEFLIYFQGTGAADDSGLPNDRFFAVRPEGSVSTLKIQRTERGDSAVYLCASRGPHSTDTQYFGPGTRLTVL.

The chain combines TRBV11-2 with TRBJ2-7; D gene ambiguous. V lost 1 base, J lost 4 bases, and 11 bases lay in between. Germline-derived CDR1 and CDR2 are SGHAT and FQNNGV. CDR3 length: 14 residues. The CDR3 DNA follows: TGTGCCAGCAGCTTAGGTGGGCTGGTATACGAGCAGTACTTC. This translates into CASSLGGLVYEQYF.

The chain has TRBV7-8 and TRBJ1-6; D unresolved. Looked up from germline, CDR1 is SGHVS and CDR2 is FQNEAQ. With 5 bases removed from V and 9 bases from J, the gap between germline ends came to 8 bases. CDR3 length: 12 amino acids. This chain's CDR3 is CASSPSSSPLHF. The DNA for the CDR3 is TGTGCCAGCAGCCCCTCCAGTTCACCCCTCCACTTT.

The rearrangement joins TRBV7-6 to TRBJ1-4, with 9 bases fitting TRBD1. V lost 7 bases and J lost 0; bases outside the gene matches: 9. Germline V gene sequence: CDR1 SGHVS, CDR2 FNYEAQ. CDR3 length: 17 residues. The CDR3 is CASTLQGAYATNEKLFF. The CDR3 region has the DNA TGTGCCAGCACACTACAGGGGGCCTATGCAACTAATGAAAAACTGTTTTTT. Filled out from reference TRBV7-6 and TRBJ1-4, the complete variable domain reads GAGVSQSPRYKVTKRGQDVALRCDPISGHVSLYWYRQALGQGPEFLTYFNYEAQQDKSGLPNDRFSAERPEGSISTLTIQRTEQRDSAMYRCASTLQGAYATNEKLFFGSGTQLSVL.

This sequence joins TRBV19 and TRBJ2-1; D is uncertain. V was cut by 5 bases and J by 2 bases, with 16 bases left in between. The CDR3 is 16 amino acids. Per germline, CDR1 LNHDA and CDR2 SQIVND (reference sequence). CDR3 in DNA: TGTGCCAGTAGTTCCCGAAATTCTGGGGCCTACAATGAGCAGTTCTTC. Protein product: CASSSRNSGAYNEQFF.

The chain uses TRBV5-4 and TRBJ1-1; D gene uncertain. Germline CDR1 and CDR2: SGHNT and YYREEE (reference sequence). With 3 bases removed from V and 0 bases from J, the gap between germline ends came to 6 bases. The CDR3 runs 13 residues. The CDR3 protein is CASSSPVNTEAFF. The CDR3, as DNA: TGTGCCAGCAGCTCCCCAGTGAACACTGAAGCTTTCTTT.